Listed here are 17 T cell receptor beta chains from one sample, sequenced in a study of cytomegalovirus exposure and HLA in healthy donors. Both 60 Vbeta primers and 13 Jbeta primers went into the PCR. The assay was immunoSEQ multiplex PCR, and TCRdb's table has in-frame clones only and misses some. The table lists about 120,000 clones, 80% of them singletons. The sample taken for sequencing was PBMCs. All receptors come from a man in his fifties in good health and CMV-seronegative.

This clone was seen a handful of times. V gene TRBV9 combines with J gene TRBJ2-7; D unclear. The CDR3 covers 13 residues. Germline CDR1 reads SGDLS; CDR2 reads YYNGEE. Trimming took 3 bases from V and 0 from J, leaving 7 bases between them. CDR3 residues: CASSAHNSYEQYF. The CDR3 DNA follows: TGTGCCAGCAGCGCCCACAACTCCTACGAGCAGTACTTC.

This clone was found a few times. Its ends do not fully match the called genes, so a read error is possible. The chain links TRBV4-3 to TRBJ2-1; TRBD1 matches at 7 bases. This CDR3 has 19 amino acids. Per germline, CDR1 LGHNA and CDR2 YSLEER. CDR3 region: CASSQDSARGGGPYNEQFF. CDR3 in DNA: TGCGCCAGCAGCCAAGATAGCGCGAGAGGGGGCGGCCCCTATAATGAGCAGTTCTTC.

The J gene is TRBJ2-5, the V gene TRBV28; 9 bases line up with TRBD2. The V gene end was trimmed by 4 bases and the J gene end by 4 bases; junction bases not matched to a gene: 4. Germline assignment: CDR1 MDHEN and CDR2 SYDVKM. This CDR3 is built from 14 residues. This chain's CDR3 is CASSSAGGRETQYF. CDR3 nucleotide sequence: TGTGCCAGCAGTTCAGCGGGAGGTCGAGAGACCCAGTACTTC.

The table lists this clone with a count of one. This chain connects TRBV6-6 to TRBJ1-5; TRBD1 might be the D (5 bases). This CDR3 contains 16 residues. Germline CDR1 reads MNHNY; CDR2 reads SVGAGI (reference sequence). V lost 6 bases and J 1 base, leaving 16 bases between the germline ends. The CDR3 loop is CASRITGRGSNQPQHF. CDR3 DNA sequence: TGTGCCAGCAGGATCACCGGCCGGGGGAGCAATCAGCCCCAGCATTTT.

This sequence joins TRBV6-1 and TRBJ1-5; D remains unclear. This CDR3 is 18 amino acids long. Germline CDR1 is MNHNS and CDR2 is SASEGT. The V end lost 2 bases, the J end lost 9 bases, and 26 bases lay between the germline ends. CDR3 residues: CASSESPFPGENIRPQHF. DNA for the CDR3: TGTGCCAGCAGTGAATCCCCCTTTCCCGGGGAGAATATTCGGCCCCAGCATTTT.

CDR3 protein: CASSRPTEETQYF. DNA for the CDR3: TGTGCCAGCAGCCGTCCGACAGAAGAGACCCAGTACTTC. This sequence joins TRBV28 and TRBJ2-5; D might be TRBD1 (5 bases). Per the germline V gene, CDR1 is MDHEN and CDR2 is SYDVKM. Trimming removed 6 bases at V and 3 bases at J, with 11 bases between. The CDR3 is 13 residues long.

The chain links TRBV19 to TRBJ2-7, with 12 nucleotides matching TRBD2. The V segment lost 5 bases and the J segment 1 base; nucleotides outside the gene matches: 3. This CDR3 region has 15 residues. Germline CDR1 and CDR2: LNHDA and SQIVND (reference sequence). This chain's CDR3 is CASSRTSGISYEQYF. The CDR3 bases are TGTGCCAGTAGTCGGACTAGCGGGATATCCTACGAGCAGTACTTC. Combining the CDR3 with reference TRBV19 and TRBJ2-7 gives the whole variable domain DGGITQSPKYLFRKEGQNVTLSCEQNLNHDAMYWYRQDPGQGLRLIYYSQIVNDFQKGDIAEGYSVSREKKESFPLTVTSAQKNPTAFYLCASSRTSGISYEQYFGPGTRLTVT.

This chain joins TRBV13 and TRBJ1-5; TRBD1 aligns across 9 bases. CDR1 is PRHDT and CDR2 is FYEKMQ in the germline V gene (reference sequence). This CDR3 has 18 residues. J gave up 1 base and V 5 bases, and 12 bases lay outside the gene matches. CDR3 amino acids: CASSTNRGRWGSNQPQHF. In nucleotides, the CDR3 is TGTGCCAGCAGCACAAACAGGGGGCGCTGGGGGAGCAATCAGCCCCAGCATTTT.

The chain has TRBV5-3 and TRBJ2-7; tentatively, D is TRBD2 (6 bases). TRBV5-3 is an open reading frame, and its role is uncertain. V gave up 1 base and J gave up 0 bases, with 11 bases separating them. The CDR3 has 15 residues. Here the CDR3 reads CARSLLAGPSYEQYF. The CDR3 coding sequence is TGTGCCAGAAGCTTGTTGGCGGGGCCCTCCTACGAGCAGTACTTC.

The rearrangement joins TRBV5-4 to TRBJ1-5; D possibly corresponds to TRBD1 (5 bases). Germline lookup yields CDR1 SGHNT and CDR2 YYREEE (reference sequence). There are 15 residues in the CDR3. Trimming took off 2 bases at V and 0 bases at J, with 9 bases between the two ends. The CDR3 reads CASSFGGTSNQPQHF. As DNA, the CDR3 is TGTGCCAGCAGCTTCGGAGGGACTAGCAATCAGCCCCAGCATTTT.

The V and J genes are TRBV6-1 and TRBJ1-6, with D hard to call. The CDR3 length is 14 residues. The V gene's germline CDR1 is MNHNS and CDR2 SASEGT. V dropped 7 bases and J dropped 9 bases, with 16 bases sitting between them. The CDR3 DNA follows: TGTGCCAGCATTTCACCGGTCAGAGGTTCACCCCTCCACTTT. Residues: CASISPVRGSPLHF.

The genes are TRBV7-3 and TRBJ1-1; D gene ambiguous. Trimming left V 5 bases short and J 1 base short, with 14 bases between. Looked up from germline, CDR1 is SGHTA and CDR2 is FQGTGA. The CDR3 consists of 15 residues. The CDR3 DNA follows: TGTGCCAGCAGCCTAAGCCAGAAAACGAACACTGAAGCTTTCTTT. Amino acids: CASSLSQKTNTEAFF.

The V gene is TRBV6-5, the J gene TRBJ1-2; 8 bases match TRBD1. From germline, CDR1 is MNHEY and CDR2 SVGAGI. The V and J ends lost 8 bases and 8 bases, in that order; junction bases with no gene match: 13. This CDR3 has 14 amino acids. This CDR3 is CASFGTGPGGGYTF. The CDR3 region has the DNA TGTGCCAGCTTTGGGACAGGCCCAGGTGGGGGCTACACCTTC.

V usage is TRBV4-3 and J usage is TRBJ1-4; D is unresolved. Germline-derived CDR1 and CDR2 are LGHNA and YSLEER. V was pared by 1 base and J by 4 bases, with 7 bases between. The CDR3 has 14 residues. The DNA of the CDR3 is TGCGCCAGCAGCCAAGGGAGTCATAATGAAAAACTGTTTTTT. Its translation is CASSQGSHNEKLFF.

The CDR3 DNA reads as TGCGCCAGCAGCTTGGTCGGGGTCCGGGCCACTGAAGCTTTCTTT. The encoded protein is CASSLVGVRATEAFF. The V gene is TRBV5-1, the J gene TRBJ1-1, with D hard to call. The V end lost 0 bases, the J end lost 4 bases, and 13 bases lay between the germline ends. There are 15 residues in the CDR3. Germline V lookup: CDR1 SGHRS, CDR2 YFSETQ.

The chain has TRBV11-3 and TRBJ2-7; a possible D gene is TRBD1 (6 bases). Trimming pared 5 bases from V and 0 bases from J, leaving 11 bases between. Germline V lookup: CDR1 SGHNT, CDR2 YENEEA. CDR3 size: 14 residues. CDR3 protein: CASSKRDNSYEQYF. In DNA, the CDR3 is TGTGCCAGCAGCAAAAGGGACAACTCCTACGAGCAGTACTTC. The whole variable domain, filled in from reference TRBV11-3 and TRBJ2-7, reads EAGVVQSPRYKIIEKKQPVAFWCNPISGHNTLYWYLQNLGQGPELLIRYENEEAVDDSQLPKDRFSAERLKGVDSTLKIQPAELGDSAVYLCASSKRDNSYEQYFGPGTRLTVT.

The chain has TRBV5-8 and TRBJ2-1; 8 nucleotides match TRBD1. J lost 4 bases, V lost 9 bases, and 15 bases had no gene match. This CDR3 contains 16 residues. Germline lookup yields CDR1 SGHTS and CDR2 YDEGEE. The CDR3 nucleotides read TGTGCCACCCAGCTTGGCCTACGGGACAGGTACAATGAGCAGTTCTTC. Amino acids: CATQLGLRDRYNEQFF.